The clone carrying this T cell receptor (beta chain) was seen a few times. All sequencing subjects had displayed CD8+CD57+ cell expansion on flow cytometry. The V end lost 5 bases, the J end lost 1 base, and 12 bases lay between the germline ends. This CDR3 spans 15 amino acids. Germline CDR1 is KGHSH and CDR2 is LQKENI. The data stem from a study of CD8+CD57+ T cells in acquired aplastic anemia. On the study more broadly: Across the sorted CD4+ and CD8+ cells, DNA amounts averaged 3.2 ug.

Profiling that covered TCR beta VDJ and CDR3 relied on genomic DNA as its template. TCRdb fed the reads into MiXCR, producing one record per CDR3 protein. This sample has 150,000 to 180,000 distinct CDR3 sequences, with roughly 54% found just once. The clonotype comes from a human donor with aplastic anemia. The specimen was sorted CD4+, CD8+, or CD8+CD57+ T cells (not recorded which) from PBMCs. This chain connects TRBV18 to TRBJ1-5, with D possibly being TRBD1 (5 bases). The CDR3 DNA is TGTGCCAGCTCAGTCCGGGACCCAAGCAATCAGCCCCAGCATTTT. Encoded protein: CASSVRDPSNQPQHF.